This section outlines one T cell receptor (beta chain) sequence together with its context. What it binds is not known. The data were obtained in a study of cytomegalovirus exposure and HLA in healthy donors. Findings and caveats of the study: Researchers counted 180 or so TCR beta chains as cytomegalovirus-associated.

Use of 60 Vbeta and 13 Jbeta primers characterized the PCR. The protocol was immunoSEQ multiplex PCR, while the TCRdb copy is restricted to in-frame clones and leaves out a portion. The data hold about 76,000 clones, with around 84% observed a single time. CDR3 size: 15 residues. Germline values: CDR1 MNHEY, CDR2 SMNVEV (reference sequence). V lost 6 bases to trimming and J lost 0 bases, with 12 bases between them. The clonotype comes from a middle-aged woman in good health and CMV-seropositive. The sample consisted of PBMCs. The chain links TRBV27 to TRBJ1-5; possible D gene TRBD1, 5 bases. In DNA, the CDR3 is TGTGCCAGCAGACCGACAGAGTATAGCAATCAGCCCCAGCATTTT. It codes for CASRPTEYSNQPQHF.